A selection of T cell receptor beta chains follows, all from one sample in a study of T cell changes during pregnancy in multiple sclerosis. Measured with immunoSEQ multiplex PCR; TCRdb has only the in-frame clones, and not every one. The sample has about 83,000 clones, roughly 96% seen once. The sample consisted of peripheral blood, taken in the second trimester of pregnancy. These receptors all stem from a female donor with multiple sclerosis, enrolled in a pregnancy study. Each CDR3 is given with its conserved first and last residue. Fields, in order: clone size, V gene, D gene, J gene, CDR3 length, CDR3 protein, CDR3 DNA. The D gene is left open where the match is weak. Only some rows state a clone size, as once, few, many or a class for expanded clones.

clone size: -
V gene: TRBV11-3
D gene: -
J gene: TRBJ2-2
CDR3 length: 13
CDR3 protein: CASSLSGSGELFF
CDR3 DNA: TGTGCCAGCAGCTTATCAGGGTCCGGGGAGCTGTTTTTT

clone size: -
V gene: TRBV28
D gene: TRBD1
J gene: TRBJ1-2
CDR3 length: 14
CDR3 protein: CASSPPDRNYGYTF
CDR3 DNA: TGTGCCAGCAGCCCACCGGACAGGAACTATGGCTACACCTTC

clone size: -
V gene: TRBV9
D gene: -
J gene: TRBJ1-2
CDR3 length: 10
CDR3 protein: CASSGPGYTF
CDR3 DNA: TGTGCCAGCAGCGGGCCGGGCTACACCTTC

clone size: -
V gene: TRBV5-1
D gene: TRBD1
J gene: TRBJ2-1
CDR3 length: 15
CDR3 protein: CASSLERTGVGEQFF
CDR3 DNA: TGCGCCAGCAGCTTGGAAAGGACAGGGGTGGGAGAGCAGTTCTTC

clone size: -
V gene: TRBV2
D gene: TRBD1
J gene: TRBJ2-4
CDR3 length: 14
CDR3 protein: CASTRDRGDNIQYF
CDR3 DNA: TGTGCCAGCACCCGGGACAGGGGGGATAACATTCAGTACTTC

clone size: -
V gene: TRBV9
D gene: -
J gene: TRBJ1-3
CDR3 length: 17
CDR3 protein: CASSPKGRHFSGNTIYF
CDR3 DNA: TGTGCCAGCAGCCCAAAGGGGAGGCACTTCTCTGGAAACACCATATATTTT

clone size: once
V gene: TRBV5-4
D gene: TRBD2
J gene: TRBJ2-3
CDR3 length: 15
CDR3 protein: CASSPGTSEGDTQYF
CDR3 DNA: TGTGCCAGCAGCCCCGGGACTAGCGAGGGAGATACGCAGTATTTT

clone size: -
V gene: TRBV13
D gene: -
J gene: TRBJ1-2
CDR3 length: 16
CDR3 protein: CASSKVAANTGYGYTF
CDR3 DNA: TGTGCCAGCAGCAAAGTGGCGGCTAACACCGGCTATGGCTACACCTTC

clone size: -
V gene: TRBV5-1
D gene: TRBD2
J gene: TRBJ2-1
CDR3 length: 15
CDR3 protein: CASSPIAGDYNEQFF
CDR3 DNA: TGCGCCAGCAGCCCGATAGCGGGAGACTACAATGAGCAGTTCTTC

clone size: -
V gene: TRBV15
D gene: -
J gene: TRBJ2-7
CDR3 length: 14
CDR3 protein: CATSSDQDSYEQYF
CDR3 DNA: TGTGCCACCAGCAGTGACCAGGACAGTTACGAGCAGTACTTC

clone size: -
V gene: TRBV27
D gene: TRBD1
J gene: TRBJ1-2
CDR3 length: 16
CDR3 protein: CASSSTKTGARYGYTF
CDR3 DNA: TGTGCCAGCAGCTCAACTAAGACAGGGGCCAGGTATGGCTACACCTTC

clone size: -
V gene: TRBV6-5
D gene: TRBD1
J gene: TRBJ1-5
CDR3 length: 15
CDR3 protein: CASSRGQGVYQPQHF
CDR3 DNA: TGTGCCAGCAGCCGCGGACAGGGAGTTTATCAGCCCCAGCATTTT

clone size: -
V gene: TRBV28
D gene: -
J gene: TRBJ1-1
CDR3 length: 14
CDR3 protein: CASSLGALNTEAFF
CDR3 DNA: TGTGCCAGCAGTTTAGGGGCACTGAACACTGAAGCTTTCTTT

clone size: -
V gene: TRBV5-6
D gene: -
J gene: TRBJ2-5
CDR3 length: 13
CDR3 protein: CASSFASSEAQYF
CDR3 DNA: TGTGCCAGCAGCTTCGCCTCCAGTGAGGCCCAGTACTTC